These T cell receptor beta chains were read from a single sample in a study of Ad26.COV2.S vaccination and SARS-CoV-2 variants. Measured with immunoSEQ multiplex PCR; TCRdb has only the in-frame clones, and not every one. The data show 250,000 to 300,000 clones, about 89% seen once. The sequences come from peripheral blood, collected in a trial of Ad26.COV2.S vaccine versus placebo. These receptors were collected from a person between 18 and 65 years old who received the Ad26.COV2.S COVID-19 vaccine or a placebo. The CDR3 runs from the conserved cysteine through the conserved F or W.

V	J	CDR3
TRBV6-4	TRBJ2-2	CASSEGAGTTGELFF
TRBV4-3	TRBJ1-3	CASSQDWHSGNTIYF
TRBV18	TRBJ1-1	CASSPNVGGANTEAFF
TRBV15	TRBJ2-1	CATSRRTSGPYEQFF
TRBV12-3/TRBV12-4	TRBJ1-2	CASSYNGYGYTF
TRBV30	TRBJ1-1	CAWRTANTEVFF
TRBV5-1	TRBJ2-2	CASSASPLREAGELFF
TRBV29-1	TRBJ2-1	CSVEVGAGSMAQFF
TRBV11-2	TRBJ2-1	CASSFTSGGASEQFF
TRBV18	TRBJ2-1	CASSPRNGIPVYNEQFF
TRBV19	TRBJ2-3	CASSTWELTDTQYF
TRBV7-9	TRBJ2-5	CASSLASGMGTQYF
TRBV5-8	TRBJ1-4	CASSLGGAGEKLFF
TRBV7-2	TRBJ1-1	CASSLRGVNTEAFF
TRBV7-6	TRBJ2-1	CASSSLAGVRGDEQFF
TRBV5-8	TRBJ2-1	CASRIRGRHNEQFF
TRBV14	TRBJ1-2	CASSQTWTGDYGYTF
TRBV11-3	TRBJ1-1	CASSFQGSTEAFF
TRBV19	TRBJ1-2	CASMEGAGLGYTF
TRBV5-1	TRBJ2-1	CASSLLGREVNEQFF
TRBV5-1	TRBJ2-7	CASSLQQGGYYEQYF
TRBV6-4	TRBJ2-3	CASSDSAGAGTSSTDTQYF
TRBV10-3	TRBJ1-2	CAIRAGGYTF
TRBV6-2/TRBV6-3	TRBJ2-7	CASSYPRGQTYEQYF
TRBV9	TRBJ1-1	CASSVALTGVDTEAFF
TRBV6-5	TRBJ1-4	CASSYQGGPNEKLFF
TRBV5-6	TRBJ2-1	CASSRLGKGTHNEQFF
TRBV27	TRBJ1-1	CASSLNQVGGQPAFF
TRBV9	TRBJ1-1	CASSLGDATEAFF
TRBV19	TRBJ2-2	CASSIDTGELFF
TRBV5-8	TRBJ2-2	CASSFRGGATNTGELFF
TRBV21-1	TRBJ1-6	CASSIGTGNSPLHF
TRBV7-2	TRBJ1-1	CASSLGLGGVGNTEAFF
TRBV18	TRBJ2-1	CASSPAGGSSYNEQFF
TRBV5-4	TRBJ2-2	CASSSPGQGSGELFF
TRBV28	TRBJ2-7	CASSSPDRGRAYEQYF
TRBV7-6	TRBJ1-1	CASSRDRNTEAFF